A selection of T cell receptor beta chains follows, all from one sample in a study of high-grade serous ovarian cancer treatment subgroups. Here immunoSEQ multiplex PCR was the method, and the copy in TCRdb shows in-frame clones only, minus some. Of approximately 15,000 clones listed, 73% are singletons. Specimen: tumor tissue. The receptors originated from a human donor with high-grade serous ovarian cancer. The CDR3 runs from the conserved cysteine through the conserved F or W. The D gene is left open where the match is weak. Part of the rows lack a size; the others show once, few, many or a class for expanded clones.

V gene	D gene	clone size	J gene	CDR3 DNA	CDR3 protein
TRBV7-8	NA	NA	TRBJ1-1	TGTGCCAGCACCCGGCTAGCAACAGGGAACACTGAAGCTTTCTTT	CASTRLATGNTEAFF
TRBV4-2	NA	medium-sized	TRBJ1-2	TGTGCCAGCAGCCAAGACAGGGCCACTAACTATGGCTACACCTTC	CASSQDRATNYGYTF
TRBV30	NA	NA	TRBJ1-5	TGTGCCTGGAGTCGTCAACAGACTAATCAGCCCCAGCATTTT	CAWSRQQTNQPQHF
TRBV6-6	NA	NA	TRBJ2-7	TGTGCCAGCAGTCAACTGGAGAGCTCCTACGAGCAGTACTTC	CASSQLESSYEQYF
TRBV30	TRBD1	NA	TRBJ2-7	TGTGCCTGGAGACAGGGGCTAGGATCCTACGAGCAGTACTTC	CAWRQGLGSYEQYF
TRBV6-1	NA	NA	TRBJ1-2	TGTGCCAGCAGTGGCCCGGACAGATCTAACTATGGCTACACCTTC	CASSGPDRSNYGYTF
TRBV28	NA	NA	TRBJ1-1	TGTGCCAGCAGTTTATCAGGGGTTGGAACAATAGAAGCTTTCTTT	CASSLSGVGTIEAFF
TRBV4-1	TRBD2	NA	TRBJ2-3	TGCGCCAGCAGCCAAGTCCCAGCGGGGGGGGCCAGTGCGCAGTATTTT	CASSQVPAGGASAQYF
TRBV27	TRBD1	NA	TRBJ2-6	TGTGCCAGCAGTGCATTACAGGGGTCTGGGGCCAACGTCCTGACTTTC	CASSALQGSGANVLTF
TRBV19	NA	NA	TRBJ1-6	TGTGCCAGTAGGGGGGACACCTATAATTCACCCCTCCACTTT	CASRGDTYNSPLHF
TRBV27	NA	NA	TRBJ2-1	TGTGCCAGCAGTTTATTCTCCTTTAGTGAGCAGTTCTTC	CASSLFSFSEQFF
TRBV10-3	NA	NA	TRBJ1-4	TGTGCCATCAGACCCGGGACTACAAATGAAAAACTGTTTTTT	CAIRPGTTNEKLFF
TRBV12-5	NA	NA	TRBJ1-3	TGTGCTAGTGGGGCCAGTAATGGAAACACCATATATTTT	CASGASNGNTIYF